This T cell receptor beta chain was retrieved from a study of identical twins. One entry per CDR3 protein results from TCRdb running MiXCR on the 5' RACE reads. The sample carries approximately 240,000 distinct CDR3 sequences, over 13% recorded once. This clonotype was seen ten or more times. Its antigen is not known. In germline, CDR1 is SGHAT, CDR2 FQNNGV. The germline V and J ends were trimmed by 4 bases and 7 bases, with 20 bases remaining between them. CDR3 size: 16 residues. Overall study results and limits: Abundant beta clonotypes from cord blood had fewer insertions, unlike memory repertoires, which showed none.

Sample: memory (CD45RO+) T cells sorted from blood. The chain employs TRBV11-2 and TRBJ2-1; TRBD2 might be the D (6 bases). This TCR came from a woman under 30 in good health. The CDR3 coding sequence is TGTGCCAGCAGCTCTTTTTTCGGGCGGAGCGGGAATGAGCAGTTCTTC. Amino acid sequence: CASSSFFGRSGNEQFF.